The clone carrying this T cell receptor (beta chain) was observed many times. The antigen is undetermined. This specimen belongs to a study of T cell repertoires in cytomegalovirus infection. Study summary: The public TCR beta signatures pointed to both CMV infection and matching HLA type.

TCRdb independently ran MiXCR on the reads; one entry per CDR3 protein. The table has around 450,000 distinct CDR3 sequences, around 10% seen once. Study conclusions and caveats: HLA-C-restricted, CMV-specific TCR beta clonotypes were dominant ex vivo. The cumulative frequency of public TCR beta families identified carriers of CMV plus the relevant HLA.

The sequenced sample consisted of PBMCs. The receptor was isolated from a human donor in good health (CMV status not recorded). Some clones in this sample may be carry-over from other donors' samples.

CDR3 region: CASSRNREQYF. CDR3 in DNA: TGTGCCAGCAGCCGAAACAGAGAGCAGTACTTC. This chain links TRBV7-2 with TRBJ2-7; D gene unclear. V was pared by 5 bases and J by 7 bases, with 9 bases between. This CDR3 is 11 amino acids long. CDR1 is SGHTA and CDR2 is FQGNSA in the germline V gene.